This note documents a single T cell receptor (beta chain) sequence. The data are from a study of blood T cell repertoires in COVID-19. Overall study: Collection of acute and convalescent COVID-19 samples took place in the United States, Italy and Spain. PBMCs, B-cell-depleted T cells, or T cells were the source of the cDNA or gDNA that made up the material.

This CDR3 spans 11 amino acids. CDR1 is SQVTM, CDR2 ANQGSEA, per germline. With 7 bases clipped from V and 9 bases from J, the junction kept 8 bases outside the gene matches. Source study methods: Reference gene primer amplification gave nucleated cell count estimates. Sequencing used immunoSEQ multiplex PCR; TCRdb keeps in-frame clones, though not all of them. From that table come the V and J calls and clone size; the DNA was used to work out D and trimming. The sample yields approximately 100,000 clones, more than 80% seen once. The clonotype originates from a human donor in a cohort sampled during active COVID-19. The chain has TRBV29-1 and TRBJ1-1; TRBD1 aligns across 7 bases. Sequenced material: peripheral blood. The CDR3 here is CSAAPTGKAFF. As DNA, the CDR3 is TGCAGCGCCGCACCGACAGGGAAAGCTTTCTTT.